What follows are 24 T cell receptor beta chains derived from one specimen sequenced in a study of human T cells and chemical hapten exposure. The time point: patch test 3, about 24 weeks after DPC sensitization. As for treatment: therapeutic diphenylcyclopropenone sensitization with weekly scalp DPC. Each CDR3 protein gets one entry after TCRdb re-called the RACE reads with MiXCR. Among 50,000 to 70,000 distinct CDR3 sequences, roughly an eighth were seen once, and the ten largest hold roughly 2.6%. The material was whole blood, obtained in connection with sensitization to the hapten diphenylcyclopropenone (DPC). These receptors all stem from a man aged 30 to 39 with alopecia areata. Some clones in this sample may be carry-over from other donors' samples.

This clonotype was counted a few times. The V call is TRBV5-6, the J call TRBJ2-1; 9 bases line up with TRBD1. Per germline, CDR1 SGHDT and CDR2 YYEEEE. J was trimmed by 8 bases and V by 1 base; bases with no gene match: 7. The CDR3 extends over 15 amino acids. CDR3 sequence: CASSLRDRVEHEQFF. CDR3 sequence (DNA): TGTGCCAGCAGCTTGAGGGACAGGGTAGAGCATGAGCAGTTCTTC.

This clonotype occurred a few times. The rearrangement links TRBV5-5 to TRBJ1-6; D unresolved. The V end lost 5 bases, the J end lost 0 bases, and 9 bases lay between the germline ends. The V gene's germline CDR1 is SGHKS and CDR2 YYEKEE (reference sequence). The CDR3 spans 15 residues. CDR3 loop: CASSGRSSYNSPLHF. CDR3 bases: TGTGCCAGCAGTGGTAGGAGCTCCTATAATTCACCCCTCCACTTT. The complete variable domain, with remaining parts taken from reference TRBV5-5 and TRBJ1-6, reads DAGVTQSPTHLIKTRGQQVTLRCSPISGHKSVSWYQQVLGQGPQFIFQYYEKEERGRGNFPDRFSARQFPNYSSELNVNALLLGDSALYLCASSGRSSYNSPLHFGNGTRLTVT.

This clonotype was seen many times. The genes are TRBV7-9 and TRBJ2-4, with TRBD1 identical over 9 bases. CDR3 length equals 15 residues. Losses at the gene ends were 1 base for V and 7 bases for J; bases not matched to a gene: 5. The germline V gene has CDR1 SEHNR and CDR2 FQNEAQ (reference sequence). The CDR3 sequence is CASSLGTGVRNIQYF. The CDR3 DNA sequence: TGTGCCAGCAGCTTAGGGACAGGGGTGCGGAACATTCAGTACTTC. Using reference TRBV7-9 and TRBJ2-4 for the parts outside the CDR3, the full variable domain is DTGVSQNPRHKITKRGQNVTFRCDPISEHNRLYWYRQTLGQGPEFLTYFQNEAQLEKSRLLSDRFSAERPKGSFSTLEIQRTEQGDSAMYLCASSLGTGVRNIQYFGAGTRLSVL.

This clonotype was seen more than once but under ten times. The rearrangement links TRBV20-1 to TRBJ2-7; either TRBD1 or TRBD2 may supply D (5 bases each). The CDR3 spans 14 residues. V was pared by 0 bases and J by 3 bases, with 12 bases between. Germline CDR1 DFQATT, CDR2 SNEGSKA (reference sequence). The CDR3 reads CSAREEGRSYEQYF. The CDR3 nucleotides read TGCAGTGCTAGAGAAGAGGGGCGTAGCTACGAGCAGTACTTC.

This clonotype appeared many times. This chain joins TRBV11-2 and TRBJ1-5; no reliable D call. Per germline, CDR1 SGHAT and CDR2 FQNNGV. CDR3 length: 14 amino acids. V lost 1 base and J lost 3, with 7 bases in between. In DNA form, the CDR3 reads TGTGCCAGCAGCTTAGGGGCGGACAATCAGCCCCAGCATTTT. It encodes CASSLGADNQPQHF.

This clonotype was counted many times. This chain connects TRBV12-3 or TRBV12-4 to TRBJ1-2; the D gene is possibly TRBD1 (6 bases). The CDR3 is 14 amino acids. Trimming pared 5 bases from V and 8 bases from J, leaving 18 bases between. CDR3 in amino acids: CASSPTTGTRGYTF. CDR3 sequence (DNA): TGTGCCAGCAGTCCAACGACCGGGACACGAGGCTACACCTTC.

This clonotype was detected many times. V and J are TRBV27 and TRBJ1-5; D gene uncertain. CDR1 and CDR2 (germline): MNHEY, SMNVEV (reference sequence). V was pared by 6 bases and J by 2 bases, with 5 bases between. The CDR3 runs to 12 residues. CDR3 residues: CASRAGNQPQHF. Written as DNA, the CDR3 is TGTGCCAGCAGGGCAGGCAATCAGCCCCAGCATTTT.

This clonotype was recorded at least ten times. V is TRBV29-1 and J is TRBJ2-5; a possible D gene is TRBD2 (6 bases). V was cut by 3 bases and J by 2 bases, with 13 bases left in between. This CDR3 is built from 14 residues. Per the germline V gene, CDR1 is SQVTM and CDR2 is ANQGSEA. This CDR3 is CSVERGSVQETQYF. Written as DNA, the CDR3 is TGCAGCGTTGAGCGGGGTTCAGTACAAGAGACCCAGTACTTC.

Written as DNA, the CDR3 is TGTGCCACCAGTTTGGGGCAGGGGGTCAATGAGCAGTTCTTC. Translated: CATSLGQGVNEQFF. The genes are TRBV24-1 and TRBJ2-1; 7 nucleotides line up with TRBD1. This CDR3 region has 14 residues. Germline trimming cut 6 bases from V and 6 bases from J; bases unmatched to any gene: 7. Looked up from germline, CDR1 is KGHDR and CDR2 is SFDVKD.

The CDR3 region is CASSPGQGSTDTQYF. The CDR3 nucleotides read TGTGCCAGCTCACCAGGACAGGGTAGCACAGATACGCAGTATTTT. J is TRBJ2-3 and V is TRBV18; 8 bases line up with TRBD1. The CDR3 contains 15 residues. Trimming at V came to 2 bases and at J to 0 bases, leaving 1 base not matched to a gene. Germline V lookup: CDR1 KGHSH, CDR2 LQKENI. Drawing the rest from reference TRBV18 and TRBJ2-3, the complete variable domain is NAGVMQNPRHLVRRRGQEARLRCSPMKGHSHVYWYRQLPEEGLKFMVYLQKENIIDESGMPKERFSAEFPKEGPSILRIQQVVRGDSAAYFCASSPGQGSTDTQYFGPGTRLTVL.

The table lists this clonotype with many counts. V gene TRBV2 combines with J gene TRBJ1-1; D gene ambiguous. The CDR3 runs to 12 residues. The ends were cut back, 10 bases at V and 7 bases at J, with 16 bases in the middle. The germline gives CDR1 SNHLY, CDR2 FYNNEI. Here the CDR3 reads CATKLQIDEAFF. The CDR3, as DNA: TGTGCCACAAAACTACAGATTGATGAAGCTTTCTTT.

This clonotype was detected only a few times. CDR3 region: CASIRDGLNTEAFF. The CDR3 DNA reads TGCGCCAGCATCAGGGACGGATTGAACACTGAAGCTTTCTTT. The chain combines TRBV5-1 with TRBJ1-1; a weak D match, TRBD1 (5 bases). This CDR3 spans 14 amino acids. The germline V gene has CDR1 SGHRS and CDR2 YFSETQ. The V and J ends lost 6 bases and 0 bases respectively, with 12 bases between them.

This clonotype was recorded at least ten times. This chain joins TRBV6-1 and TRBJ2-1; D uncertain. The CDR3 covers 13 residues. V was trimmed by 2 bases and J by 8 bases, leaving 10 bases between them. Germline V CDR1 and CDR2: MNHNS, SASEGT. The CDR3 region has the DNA TGTGCCAGCAGTGAACACATGGTCTATGAGCAGTTCTTC. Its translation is CASSEHMVYEQFF.

The chain's CDR3 is CASSSSPGTVNTEAFF. As DNA, the CDR3 is TGTGCCAGCAGCTCTAGTCCCGGGACGGTGAACACTGAAGCTTTCTTT. The chain recombines TRBV7-6 with TRBJ1-1; possibly TRBD1 for D (5 bases). Trimming took off 4 bases at V and 0 bases at J, with 15 bases between the two ends. The CDR3 runs to 16 residues. Germline assignment: CDR1 SGHVS and CDR2 FNYEAQ.

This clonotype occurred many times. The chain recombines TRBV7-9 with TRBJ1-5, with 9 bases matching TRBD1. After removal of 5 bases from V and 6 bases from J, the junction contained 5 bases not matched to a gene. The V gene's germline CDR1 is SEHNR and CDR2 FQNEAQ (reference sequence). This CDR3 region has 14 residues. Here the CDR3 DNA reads TGTGCCAGCAGCCAACAGGGGGCGGGTCAGCCCCAGCATTTT. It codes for CASSQQGAGQPQHF.

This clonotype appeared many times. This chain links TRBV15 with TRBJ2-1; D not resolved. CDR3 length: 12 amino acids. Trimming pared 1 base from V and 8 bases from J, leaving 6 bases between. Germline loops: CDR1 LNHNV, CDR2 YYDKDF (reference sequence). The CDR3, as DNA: TGTGCCACCAGCAGAGTGGAATATGAGCAGTTCTTC. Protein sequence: CATSRVEYEQFF.

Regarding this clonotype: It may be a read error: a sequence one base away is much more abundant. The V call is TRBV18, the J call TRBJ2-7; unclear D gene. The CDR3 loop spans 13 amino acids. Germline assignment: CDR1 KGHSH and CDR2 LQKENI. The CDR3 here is CASSPTSGYEQDF. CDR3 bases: TGTGCCAGCTCTCCTACGTCCGGCTACGAGCAGGACTTC.

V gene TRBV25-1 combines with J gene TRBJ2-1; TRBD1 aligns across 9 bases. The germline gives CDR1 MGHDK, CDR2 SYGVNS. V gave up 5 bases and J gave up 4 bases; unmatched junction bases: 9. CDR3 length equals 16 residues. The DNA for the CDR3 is TGTGCCAGCAGTTTTTTACAGGGGGCCGGTTACAATGAGCAGTTCTTC. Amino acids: CASSFLQGAGYNEQFF.

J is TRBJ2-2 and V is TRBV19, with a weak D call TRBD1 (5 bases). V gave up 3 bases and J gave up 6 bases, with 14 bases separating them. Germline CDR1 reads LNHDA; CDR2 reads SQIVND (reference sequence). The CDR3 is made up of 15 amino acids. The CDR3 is CASSIGQGTAGELFF. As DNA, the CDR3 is TGTGCCAGTAGTATCGGGCAGGGAACGGCCGGGGAGCTGTTTTTT.

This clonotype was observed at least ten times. The CDR3, as DNA: TGTGCCAGCAGCGAAGGACGTTACAATGAGCAGTTCTTC. Its translation: CASSEGRYNEQFF. This chain connects TRBV7-9 to TRBJ2-1; D call uncertain. Germline V gene lookup returns CDR1 SEHNR and CDR2 FQNEAQ (reference sequence). The CDR3 runs to 13 residues. Trimming left V 5 bases short and J 4 bases short, with 9 bases between.

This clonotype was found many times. The CDR3 spells CASSVQGGNEQFF. CDR3 in DNA: TGTGCCAGCAGCGTCCAGGGGGGGAATGAGCAGTTCTTC. The V and J genes are TRBV9 and TRBJ2-1, with D perhaps assigned TRBD1 or TRBD2 (7 bases each). Deletions cut 2 bases from V and 7 bases from J, with 10 bases between. CDR3 length equals 13 residues. CDR1 is SGDLS and CDR2 is YYNGEE in the germline V gene.

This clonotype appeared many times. The CDR3 nucleotides read TGTGCCAGCAGCTTCAGGGGGCATCAGCCCCAGCATTTT. Amino acid sequence: CASSFRGHQPQHF. The chain couples TRBV12-3 or TRBV12-4 to TRBJ1-5; 8 nucleotides match TRBD1. The trim removed 6 bases at V and 5 bases at J, leaving 3 bases unmatched. This CDR3 comprises 13 residues.

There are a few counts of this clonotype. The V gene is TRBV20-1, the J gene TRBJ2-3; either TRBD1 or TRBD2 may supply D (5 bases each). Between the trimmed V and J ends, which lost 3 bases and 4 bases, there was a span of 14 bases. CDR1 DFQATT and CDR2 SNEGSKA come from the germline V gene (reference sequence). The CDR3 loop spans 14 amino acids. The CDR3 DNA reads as TGCAGTGCTAGCCCCCCGGTGGGGGCAGATACGCAGTATTTT. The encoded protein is CSASPPVGADTQYF.

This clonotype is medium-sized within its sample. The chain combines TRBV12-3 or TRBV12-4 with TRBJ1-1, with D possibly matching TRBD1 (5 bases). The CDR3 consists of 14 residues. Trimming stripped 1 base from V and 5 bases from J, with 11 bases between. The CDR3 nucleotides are TGTGCCAGCAGTTTAGGTGGGGCAGGGACTGAAGCTTTCTTT. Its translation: CASSLGGAGTEAFF.